Listed here are 3 T cell receptor beta chains from one sample, sequenced in a study of CXCR3-negative and CXCR3-positive naive CD8 T cells. All TRB cDNA libraries came from 5' RACE performed with UMI labels. TCRdb re-called the 5' RACE reads and shows each CDR3 protein once, DNA omitted. The sample data list some 130,000 distinct CDR3 sequences. What was sequenced was naive CXCR3- CD8+ T cells from blood. Regarding subset: CD45RO-CCR7+CD27+CD95- naive CD8+ T cells lacking CXCR3 (TNR3-). The receptors come from a human donor in good health. Some clones in this sample may be carry-over from other donors' samples.

This chain uses TRBV19 with TRBJ2-1. Germline V CDR1 and CDR2: LNHDA, SQIVND (reference sequence). This CDR3 comprises 13 residues. CDR3 protein: CASSIASYNEQFF.

The chain joins TRBV5-1 to TRBJ2-7; TCRdb's D call, TRBD1, is unchecked because there is no DNA. CDR1 is SGHRS and CDR2 is YFSETQ in the germline V gene. The CDR3 sequence is 13 residues long. CDR3 protein: CASSLSGAYEQYF.

The gene calls are TRBV20-1 and TRBJ2-1; TCRdb's D call, TRBD2, is unchecked because there is no DNA. CDR3 length: 16 residues. Germline CDR1 is DFQATT and CDR2 is SNEGSKA (reference sequence). CDR3 region: CSARPIGSGRYNEQFF.